The 24 T cell receptor beta chains below were found in one sample sequenced in a study of blood T cell repertoires in COVID-19. Measured with immunoSEQ multiplex PCR; TCRdb has only the in-frame clones, and not every one. Of 68,000 or so clones listed, 60% to 85% were seen once; the top ten hold about 24%. The material sequenced was peripheral blood. The receptors derive from a human donor in a cohort sampled during active COVID-19.

This chain joins TRBV6-2 or TRBV6-3 and TRBJ1-6; 8 bases agree with TRBD1. Germline lookup yields CDR1 MNHEY and CDR2 SVGEGT. The CDR3 runs to 15 residues. V lost 5 bases, J lost 9 bases, and 9 bases stayed unmatched. CDR3 sequence (DNA): TGTGCCAGCAGTCAAGCGGACAGGGAGGGTTCACCCCTCCACTTT. Amino acid sequence: CASSQADREGSPLHF.

This clone is deemed medium-sized. This sample includes further DNA sequences coding for the same CDR3. This chain uses TRBV12-3 or TRBV12-4 with TRBJ1-2; D is possibly TRBD1 (5 bases). The V end was cut by 3 bases, the J end by 7 bases, with 12 bases between. This CDR3 has 13 amino acids. The CDR3 DNA is TGTGCCAGCAGTTTTGCCAGGGCCGGTGGCTACACCTTC. Protein sequence: CASSFARAGGYTF.

The chain carries TRBV5-1 and TRBJ1-4, with a weak D call TRBD1 (6 bases). Trimming pared 4 bases from V and 7 bases from J, leaving 17 bases between. The CDR3 runs to 15 residues. The germline V gene encodes CDR1 SGHRS and CDR2 YFSETQ. For the CDR3, the DNA is TGCGCCAGCAGCCCCCCGACAGGTCAGAGTGAAAAACTGTTTTTT. Translation: CASSPPTGQSEKLFF.

This clone came up a few times. J is TRBJ2-7 and V is TRBV5-4, with 8 bases aligning to TRBD1. J lost 5 bases, V lost 3 bases, and 7 bases had no gene match. The CDR3 extends over 14 amino acids. From germline, CDR1 is SGHNT and CDR2 YYREEE (reference sequence). The CDR3 is CASSSRTGFHEQYF. The CDR3 DNA is TGTGCCAGCAGCTCCAGGACAGGGTTTCACGAGCAGTACTTC. The full variable domain, completed using reference TRBV5-4 and TRBJ2-7, is ETGVTQSPTHLIKTRGQQVTLRCSSQSGHNTVSWYQQALGQGPQFIFQYYREEENGRGNFPPRFSGLQFPNYSSELNVNALELDDSALYLCASSSRTGFHEQYFGPGTRLTVT.

This clone was observed a few times. This chain uses TRBV7-9 with TRBJ1-1; no definite D call. Trimming took 5 bases from V and 6 from J, leaving 13 bases between them. Germline V gene sequence: CDR1 SEHNR, CDR2 FQNEAQ (reference sequence). This CDR3 has 13 residues. CDR3 nucleotide sequence: TGTGCCAGCAGCAGGTTACGGGGAGCTGAAGCTTTCTTT. It codes for CASSRLRGAEAFF.

The CDR3 loop is CASSESVGQGLVYGYTF. CDR3 DNA: TGTGCCAGCAGTGAATCGGTAGGGCAGGGTCTAGTCTATGGCTACACCTTC. The chain recombines TRBV6-1 with TRBJ1-2, with TRBD1 as a possible D gene (5 bases). The CDR3 is made up of 17 amino acids. The V gene's germline CDR1 is MNHNS and CDR2 SASEGT. Deletions cut 2 bases from V and 4 bases from J, with 20 bases between.

Here the CDR3 DNA reads TGTGCCAGCAGCCCAGGGACAGGTTCTGGCTACACCTTC. This codes for CASSPGTGSGYTF. The chain links TRBV3-1 (or the pseudogene TRBV3-2) to TRBJ1-2; TRBD1 agrees at 8 bases. CDR3 length: 13 amino acids. Losses at the gene ends were 4 bases for V and 7 bases for J; bases not matched to a gene: 5. CDR1 is LGHDT and CDR2 is YNNKEL in the germline V gene (reference sequence).

The rearrangement joins TRBV12-5 to TRBJ2-5; 7 bases are shared with TRBD1. Looked up from germline, CDR1 is LGHNT and CDR2 is FRNRAP. Trimming at V came to 0 bases and at J to 1 base, leaving 8 bases not matched to a gene. CDR3 length: 17 amino acids. CDR3 protein: CASGLVPPDRVQETQYF. The CDR3, as DNA: TGTGCTAGTGGTTTGGTACCCCCCGACAGGGTCCAAGAGACCCAGTACTTC.

The V call is TRBV20-1, the J call TRBJ2-7, with a possible D match to TRBD1 (6 bases). The V end was cut by 3 bases, the J end by 4 bases, with 13 bases between. This CDR3 is built from 13 residues. Germline loops: CDR1 DFQATT, CDR2 SNEGSKA (reference sequence). Here the CDR3 DNA reads TGCAGTGCTAGTATGGGGGCCCGGTACGAGCAGTACTTC. Translating gives CSASMGARYEQYF.

This clone was detected a few times. The chain carries TRBV7-2 and TRBJ1-2; 7 bases map to TRBD1. Germline CDR1 SGHTA, CDR2 FQGNSA. The V segment lost 5 bases and the J segment 4 bases; nucleotides outside the gene matches: 4. The CDR3 consists of 13 residues. This chain's CDR3 is CASSPGTAYGYTF. DNA of the CDR3: TGTGCCAGCAGCCCCGGGACAGCCTATGGCTACACCTTC.

The rearrangement uses TRBV6-5 and TRBJ2-1; D possibly corresponds to TRBD1 (5 bases). The germline V and J ends were trimmed by 6 bases and 8 bases, with 11 bases remaining between them. The CDR3 runs to 12 residues. Germline loops: CDR1 MNHEY, CDR2 SVGAGI. The CDR3 loop is CASRDKRDEQFF. DNA of the CDR3: TGTGCCAGCAGGGACAAACGCGATGAGCAGTTCTTC.

The sample holds a few counts of this clone. The genes are TRBV4-3 and TRBJ1-3; 7 bases agree with TRBD1. With 5 bases clipped from V and 4 bases from J, the junction kept 11 bases outside the gene matches. CDR1 is LGHNA, CDR2 YSLEER, per germline. CDR3 length equals 16 residues. CDR3 residues: CASSFRQGPTGNTIYF. CDR3 DNA sequence: TGCGCCAGCAGCTTTCGACAGGGCCCGACGGGAAACACCATATATTTT.

CDR3 DNA: TGTGCCAGCAGGAGAGACACAGATACGCAGTATTTT. This translates into CASRRDTDTQYF. The rearrangement joins TRBV12-3 or TRBV12-4 to TRBJ2-3; no reliable D call. V lost 6 bases, J lost 2 bases, and 6 bases lay in between. The CDR3 has 12 residues.

This clone was seen a few times. The chain couples TRBV9 to TRBJ2-3; TRBD2 matches 8 bases. There are 14 residues in the CDR3. From germline, CDR1 is SGDLS and CDR2 YYNGEE. The ends lost 7 bases at V and 4 bases at J; junction bases unmatched: 8. This chain's CDR3 is CASSPGGPSDTQYF. CDR3 in DNA: TGTGCCAGCTCTCCGGGAGGGCCGTCAGATACGCAGTATTTT.

V and J are TRBV28 and TRBJ2-1; the match to TRBD2 covers 15 bases. Germline CDR1 MDHEN, CDR2 SYDVKM. J gave up 7 bases and V 4 bases, and 11 bases lay outside the gene matches. The CDR3 has 18 residues. The CDR3 loop is CASSSPTPGLAGGNEQFF. The CDR3 DNA reads as TGTGCCAGCAGTTCTCCTACACCCGGACTAGCGGGAGGGAATGAGCAGTTCTTC.

V and J are TRBV3-1 (or the pseudogene TRBV3-2) and TRBJ2-3; D call uncertain. Trimming left V 10 bases short and J 0 bases short, with 17 bases between. CDR1 is LGHDT, CDR2 YNNKEL, per germline (reference sequence). The CDR3 has 15 amino acids. In DNA form, the CDR3 reads TGTGCCACCCGGAGTGGCCAGTCGAGCACAGATACGCAGTATTTT. It yields the protein CATRSGQSSTDTQYF.

This clone appeared once. The rearrangement joins TRBV4-2 to TRBJ2-3, with 8 positions matching TRBD1. Looked up from germline, CDR1 is LGHNA and CDR2 is YNFKEQ. J gave up 1 base and V 3 bases, and 3 bases lay outside the gene matches. This CDR3 contains 15 residues. CDR3: CASSQQGQGTDTQYF. CDR3 bases: TGTGCCAGCAGCCAGCAGGGACAGGGCACAGATACGCAGTATTTT.

The CDR3 nucleotides read TGTGCCAGCAGTCGCCCGGCCAGCGGGGGGCGCGATACGCAGTATTTT. Encoded protein: CASSRPASGGRDTQYF. The chain links TRBV6-6 to TRBJ2-3; 9 bases agree with TRBD2. CDR1 is MNHNY, CDR2 SVGAGI, per germline (reference sequence). J lost 6 bases, V lost 5 bases, and 12 bases had no gene match. This CDR3 is 16 amino acids long.

The chain has TRBV4-3 and TRBJ2-1, with TRBD2 matching over 8 bases. The J segment lost 9 bases and the V segment lost 4 bases, leaving 11 bases of the junction unmatched. CDR1 LGHNA and CDR2 YSLEER come from the germline V gene. The CDR3 has 15 amino acids. The DNA of the CDR3 is TGCGCCAGCAGCCGCCATGGCGGGGGGCAGGGTGAGCAGTTCTTC. Protein sequence: CASSRHGGGQGEQFF.

The chain is built from TRBV28 and TRBJ2-1; 13 bases are shared with TRBD2. This CDR3 is built from 19 residues. V shed 6 bases, J shed 0 bases, and the junction held 11 bases outside the gene matches. The germline CDR1 and CDR2 sequences are MDHEN and SYDVKM. CDR3 nucleotide sequence: TGTGCCAGCAGCCCACCGGGACTAGCGGGACCTAGCTCCTACAATGAGCAGTTCTTC. Protein sequence: CASSPPGLAGPSSYNEQFF.

The chain has TRBV6-2 or TRBV6-3 and TRBJ1-2; D may be TRBD1 (5 bases). Germline lookup yields CDR1 MNHEY and CDR2 SVGEGT. The CDR3 sequence is 15 residues long. Trimming cost V 0 bases and J 4 bases, with 12 bases left between them. In DNA form, the CDR3 reads TGTGCCAGCAGTTACTCGAGCGGGGACCCCTATGGCTACACCTTC. Amino acid sequence: CASSYSSGDPYGYTF.

The CDR3 DNA reads as TGTGCCAGCAGTTTAAACAGGGTGCGCGATCAGCCCCAGCATTTT. Residues: CASSLNRVRDQPQHF. The gene calls are TRBV6-1 and TRBJ1-5; possible D gene TRBD1, 6 bases. Germline CDR1 and CDR2: MNHNS and SASEGT. V lost 5 bases, J lost 5 bases, and 16 bases lay in between. This CDR3 has 15 amino acids.

This clone turned up a few times. Here the CDR3 DNA reads TGTGCCAGCAGTTTTCCCGGACTAGCGCTCTACGAGCAGTACTTC. This gives the protein CASSFPGLALYEQYF. The chain employs TRBV28 and TRBJ2-7; 9 bases match TRBD2. Germline V gives CDR1 MDHEN, CDR2 SYDVKM. J lost 3 bases, V lost 3 bases, and 6 bases had no gene match. CDR3 length: 15 residues.

Only one count was recorded for this clone. The chain carries TRBV29-1 and TRBJ2-3; TRBD2 matches 8 bases. The germline V gene has CDR1 SQVTM and CDR2 ANQGSEA. The trim removed 6 bases at V and 8 bases at J, leaving 7 bases unmatched. The CDR3 is 12 amino acids. DNA for the CDR3: TGCAGCGTAGCGGGGGACGGAAGTACGCAGTATTTT. Translating it yields CSVAGDGSTQYF.